These 21 T cell receptor beta chains share one sample of origin, sequenced in a study of OX40 agonist ivuxolimab in advanced cancers. Sequenced by immunoSEQ multiplex PCR; TCRdb stores in-frame clones only, minus some. This sample has roughly 110,000 clones, with approximately 90% found just once. Sequenced material: CD4+ or CD8+ T cells sorted from blood, taken in a trial of the OX40 agonist ivuxolimab. These receptors originate from an adult with an advanced solid tumor such as melanoma, head and neck, liver or kidney cancer.

The CDR3: CASSSLGGQTYNEQFF. As DNA, the CDR3 is TGTGCCAGCAGCTCTCTGGGGGGGCAAACCTACAATGAGCAGTTCTTC. This chain uses TRBV13 with TRBJ2-1; weak D call: TRBD2 (7 bases). Germline V gives CDR1 PRHDT, CDR2 FYEKMQ (reference sequence). This CDR3 has 16 residues. The ends were cut back, 4 bases at V and 2 bases at J, with 15 bases in the middle.

The CDR3 DNA sequence: TGTGCCAGCAGCCAAGATCTAGATTCCAATGAGCAGTTCTTC. It yields the protein CASSQDLDSNEQFF. J is TRBJ2-1 and V is TRBV14; D is undetermined. The CDR3 totals 14 residues. Trimming stripped 0 bases from V and 6 bases from J, with 9 bases between. CDR1 and CDR2 from the germline V gene are SGHDN and FVKESK.

A few counts support this clone. The chain uses TRBV27 and TRBJ2-1; D uncertain. V lost 1 base to trimming and J lost 6 bases, with 19 bases between them. CDR3 length equals 17 residues. Germline V gene sequence: CDR1 MNHEY, CDR2 SMNVEV (reference sequence). The CDR3 loop is CASSLFPGADSGNEQFF. The CDR3 bases are TGTGCCAGCAGTTTATTTCCGGGTGCTGATTCGGGCAATGAGCAGTTCTTC.

This chain connects TRBV7-2 to TRBJ2-7; 10 bases agree with TRBD1. The CDR3 runs 14 residues. Germline assignment: CDR1 SGHTA and CDR2 FQGNSA. Trimming cost V 5 bases and J 6 bases; bases outside gene matches: 7. The CDR3 sequence: CASSTRQGAGEQYF. In nucleotides, the CDR3 is TGTGCCAGCAGCACCAGACAGGGGGCGGGCGAGCAGTACTTC.

In this sample, this clone turned up once. The gene calls are TRBV5-1 and TRBJ2-3; no clear D gene. CDR1 is SGHRS, CDR2 YFSETQ, per germline. The germline V and J ends were trimmed by 1 base and 2 bases, with 2 bases remaining between them. The CDR3 has 12 residues. CDR3 in DNA: TGCGCCAGCAGCTTGACCACAGATACGCAGTATTTT. Translation: CASSLTTDTQYF.

The chain has TRBV28 and TRBJ2-1; unclear D gene. V was shortened by 7 bases and J by 0 bases, with 13 bases between the two germline ends. The CDR3 spans 15 residues. Germline CDR1 is MDHEN and CDR2 is SYDVKM. The CDR3 loop reads CASTQASSSYNEQFF. CDR3 DNA: TGTGCCAGCACCCAAGCGTCAAGCTCCTACAATGAGCAGTTCTTC.

The chain employs TRBV28 and TRBJ2-1; 10 bases are a match to TRBD2. The CDR3 contains 16 residues. Per the germline V gene, CDR1 is MDHEN and CDR2 is SYDVKM. J gave up 4 bases and V 5 bases, and 8 bases lay outside the gene matches. The CDR3 spells CASSPPQAGGYNEQFF. The CDR3 DNA reads TGTGCCAGCAGTCCCCCTCAAGCGGGAGGGTACAATGAGCAGTTCTTC.

This chain links TRBV19 with TRBJ2-2, with D unresolved. Germline CDR1 LNHDA, CDR2 SQIVND (reference sequence). V shed 0 bases and J shed 4 bases, with 3 bases lying between them. The CDR3 runs to 13 residues. The DNA of the CDR3 is TGTGCCAGTAGTATAGATGGCACCGGGGAGCTGTTTTTT. Translation: CASSIDGTGELFF.

This clone was picked up one time. The V call is TRBV4-3, the J call TRBJ2-5, with 9 bases that match TRBD2. CDR1 and CDR2 (germline): LGHNA, YSLEER. V dropped 4 bases and J dropped 1; count of bases not matched to a gene: 7. The CDR3 is made up of 16 amino acids. Written as DNA, the CDR3 is TGCGCCAGCAGCCTTGGACCAGCGGGGGGCCAAGAGACCCAGTACTTC. Its translation is CASSLGPAGGQETQYF.

The rearrangement uses TRBV5-4 and TRBJ2-7; 8 bases agree with TRBD1. Germline CDR1 and CDR2: SGHNT and YYREEE (reference sequence). The ends lost 1 base at V and 3 bases at J; junction bases unmatched: 9. The CDR3 length is 16 residues. CDR3 bases: TGTGCCAGCAGCTTGAAACAAACGGACAGGGTCTACGAGCAGTACTTC. It specifies CASSLKQTDRVYEQYF.

This sequence joins TRBV11-3 and TRBJ2-1; a possible D gene is TRBD2 (7 bases). The CDR3 spans 13 residues. Germline lookup yields CDR1 SGHNT and CDR2 YENEEA. Trimming took 3 bases from V and 8 from J, leaving 11 bases between them. The CDR3 loop reads CASSFGGGDEQFF. DNA of the CDR3: TGTGCCAGCAGCTTCGGAGGGGGGGATGAGCAGTTCTTC.

The chain uses TRBV5-6 and TRBJ2-3; D unclear. V was pared by 6 bases and J by 5 bases, with 13 bases between. The CDR3 runs to 13 residues. Germline CDR1 and CDR2: SGHDT and YYEEEE. CDR3 sequence: CASKVEERDTQYF. Written as DNA, the CDR3 is TGTGCCAGCAAAGTTGAGGAGAGAGATACGCAGTATTTT.

The chain links TRBV15 to TRBJ2-3; D perhaps matches TRBD2 (6 bases). The germline V and J ends were trimmed by 7 bases and 2 bases, with 22 bases remaining between them. The CDR3 extends over 17 amino acids. The germline V gene encodes CDR1 LNHNV and CDR2 YYDKDF (reference sequence). CDR3 coding DNA: TGTGCCACCACTCGGGGGATTAGCGGCCTAGACACAGATACGCAGTATTTT. Its translation is CATTRGISGLDTDTQYF.

The chain joins TRBV27 to TRBJ1-1; TRBD1 matches 7 bases. J was trimmed by 5 bases and V by 2 bases; bases with no gene match: 2. There are 13 residues in the CDR3. Germline CDR1 MNHEY, CDR2 SMNVEV (reference sequence). The DNA for the CDR3 is TGTGCCAGCAGTTTAAGGGGGCGAACTGAAGCTTTCTTT. It yields the protein CASSLRGRTEAFF.

The V call is TRBV5-1, the J call TRBJ2-1, with D perhaps TRBD1 or TRBD2 (6 bases each). CDR1 is SGHRS, CDR2 YFSETQ, per germline. Trimming pared 0 bases from V and 6 bases from J, leaving 22 bases between. The CDR3 covers 18 residues. The CDR3 spells CASSLDPPGGGESNEQFF. The DNA for the CDR3 is TGCGCCAGCAGCTTGGACCCCCCAGGAGGGGGTGAGAGCAATGAGCAGTTCTTC.

The gene calls are TRBV10-3 and TRBJ2-7; 7 bases are a match to TRBD2. Germline V CDR1 and CDR2: ENHRY, SYGVKD. The junction had 7 bases not matched to a gene; V was cut back by 3 bases and J by 2 bases. The CDR3 length is 15 residues. CDR3 in amino acids: CAISEESGDPYEQYF. Written as DNA, the CDR3 is TGTGCCATCAGTGAAGAAAGCGGGGACCCCTACGAGCAGTACTTC.

V gene TRBV27 combines with J gene TRBJ1-2; D remains ambiguous. CDR3 length equals 14 residues. Germline CDR1 and CDR2: MNHEY and SMNVEV (reference sequence). V shed 2 bases and J shed 4 bases, with 11 bases lying between them. Here the CDR3 DNA reads TGTGCCAGCAGTTTACCCGGACCGGGCTATGGCTACACCTTC. Amino acids: CASSLPGPGYGYTF.

The CDR3 DNA reads TGCGCCAGCAGCTTCAGGGCTAGGAGCAATCAGCCCCAGCATTTT. It codes for CASSFRARSNQPQHF. The chain links TRBV5-1 to TRBJ1-5; the D gene is possibly TRBD1 (5 bases). Germline V lookup: CDR1 SGHRS, CDR2 YFSETQ. The CDR3 is made up of 15 amino acids. Trimming cost V 2 bases and J 1 base, with 10 bases left between them.

The chain links TRBV11-2 to TRBJ2-5; weak D call: TRBD1 (5 bases). This CDR3 is 13 amino acids long. The germline V gene encodes CDR1 SGHAT and CDR2 FQNNGV. V gave up 5 bases and J gave up 5 bases, with 12 bases separating them. Written as DNA, the CDR3 is TGTGCCAGCAGCCCACAGGAAGAGGAGACCCAGTACTTC. Amino acid sequence: CASSPQEEETQYF.

This chain uses TRBV7-9 with TRBJ2-7; D is tentatively TRBD1 or TRBD2 (6 bases each). The ends were cut back, 3 bases at V and 5 bases at J, with 20 bases in the middle. CDR3 length: 16 amino acids. CDR1 is SEHNR, CDR2 FQNEAQ, per germline (reference sequence). CDR3 sequence reads: CASSLVGGLLMDEQYF. CDR3 DNA sequence: TGTGCCAGCAGCTTGGTAGGGGGACTCCTTATGGACGAGCAGTACTTC.

This clone appeared a few times. The chain carries TRBV19 and TRBJ2-6, with D uncertain. This CDR3 comprises 19 residues. Trimming cost V 5 bases and J 6 bases, with 26 bases left between them. Germline loops: CDR1 LNHDA, CDR2 SQIVND (reference sequence). The CDR3 DNA reads as TGTGCCAGTAGTTCCCCACCCGTTTCCTGGTACAGAAAGGCCAACGTCCTGACTTTC. Protein sequence: CASSSPPVSWYRKANVLTF.